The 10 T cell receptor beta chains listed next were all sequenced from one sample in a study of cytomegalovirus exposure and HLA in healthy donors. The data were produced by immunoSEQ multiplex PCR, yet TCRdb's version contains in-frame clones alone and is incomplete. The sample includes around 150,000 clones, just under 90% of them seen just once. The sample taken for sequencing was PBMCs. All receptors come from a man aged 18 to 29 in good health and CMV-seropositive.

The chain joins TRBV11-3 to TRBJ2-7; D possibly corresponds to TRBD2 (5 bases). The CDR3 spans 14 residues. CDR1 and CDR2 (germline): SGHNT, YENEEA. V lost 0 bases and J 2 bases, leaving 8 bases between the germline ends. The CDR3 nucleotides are TGTGCCAGCAGCTTAGAGGAGGTCACCTACGAGCAGTACTTC. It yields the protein CASSLEEVTYEQYF.

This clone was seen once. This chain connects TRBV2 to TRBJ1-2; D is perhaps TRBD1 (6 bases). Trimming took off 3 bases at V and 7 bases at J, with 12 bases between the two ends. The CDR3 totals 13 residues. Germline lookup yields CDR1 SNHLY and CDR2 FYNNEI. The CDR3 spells CASSDSGVGGYTF. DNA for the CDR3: TGTGCCAGCAGTGACTCAGGGGTTGGTGGCTACACCTTC.

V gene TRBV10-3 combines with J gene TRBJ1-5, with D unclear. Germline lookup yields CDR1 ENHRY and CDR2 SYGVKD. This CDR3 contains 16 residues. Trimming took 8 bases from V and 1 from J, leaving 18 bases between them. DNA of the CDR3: TGTGCCATCGGCCCAGGCCGAGGGATCAGCAATCAGCCCCAGCATTTT. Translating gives CAIGPGRGISNQPQHF.

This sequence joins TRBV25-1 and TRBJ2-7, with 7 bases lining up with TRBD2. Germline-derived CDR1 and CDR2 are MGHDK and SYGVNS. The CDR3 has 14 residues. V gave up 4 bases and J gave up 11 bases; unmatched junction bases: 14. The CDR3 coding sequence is TGTGCCAGCAGTGGGTCCGGGACTACTTCCCAAAAGTACTTC. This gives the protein CASSGSGTTSQKYF.

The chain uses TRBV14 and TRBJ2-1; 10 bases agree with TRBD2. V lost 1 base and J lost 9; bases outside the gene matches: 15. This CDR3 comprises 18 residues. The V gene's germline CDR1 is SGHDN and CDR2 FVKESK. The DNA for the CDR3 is TGTGCCAGCAGCCAAGTAAGCGGGAGGGCCCGGATAGCGGTTGAGCAGTTCTTC. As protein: CASSQVSGRARIAVEQFF. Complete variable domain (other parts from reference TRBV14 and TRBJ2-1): EAGVTQFPSHSVIEKGQTVTLRCDPISGHDNLYWYRRVMGKEIKFLLHFVKESKQDESGMPNNRFLAERTGGTYSTLKVQPAELEDSGVYFCASSQVSGRARIAVEQFFGPGTRLTVL.

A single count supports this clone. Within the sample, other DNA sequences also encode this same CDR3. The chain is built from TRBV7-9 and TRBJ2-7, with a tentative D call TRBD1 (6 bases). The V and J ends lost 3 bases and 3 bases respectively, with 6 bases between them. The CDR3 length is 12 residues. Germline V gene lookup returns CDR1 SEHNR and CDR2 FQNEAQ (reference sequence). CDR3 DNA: TGTGCCAGCAGCTTGACAGGCTACGAGCAGTACTTC. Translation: CASSLTGYEQYF.

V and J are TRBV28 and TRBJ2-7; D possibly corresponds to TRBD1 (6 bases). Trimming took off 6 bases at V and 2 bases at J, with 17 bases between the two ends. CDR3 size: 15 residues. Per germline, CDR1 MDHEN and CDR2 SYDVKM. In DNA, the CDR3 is TGTGCCAGCAGAAACAACAGGGCTTTGGCCTACGAGCAGTACTTC. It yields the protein CASRNNRALAYEQYF. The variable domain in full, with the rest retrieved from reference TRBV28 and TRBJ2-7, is DVKVTQSSRYLVKRTGEKVFLECVQDMDHENMFWYRQDPGLGLRLIYFSYDVKMKEKGDIPEGYSVSREKKERFSLILESASTNQTSMYLCASRNNRALAYEQYFGPGTRLTVT.

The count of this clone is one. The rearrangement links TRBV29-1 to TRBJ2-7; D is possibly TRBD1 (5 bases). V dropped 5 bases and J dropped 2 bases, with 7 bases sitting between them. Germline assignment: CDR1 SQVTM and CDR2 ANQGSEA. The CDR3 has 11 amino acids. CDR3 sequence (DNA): TGCAGCGTTTGCAGGGCCTACGAGCAGTACTTC. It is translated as CSVCRAYEQYF.

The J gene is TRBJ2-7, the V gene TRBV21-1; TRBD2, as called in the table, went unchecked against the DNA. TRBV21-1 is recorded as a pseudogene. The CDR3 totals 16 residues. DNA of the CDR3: TGTGCCAGCAGCAACCCCAAAGAGGGAGGGTCCTACGAGCAGTACTTC. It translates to CASSNPKEGGSYEQYF.

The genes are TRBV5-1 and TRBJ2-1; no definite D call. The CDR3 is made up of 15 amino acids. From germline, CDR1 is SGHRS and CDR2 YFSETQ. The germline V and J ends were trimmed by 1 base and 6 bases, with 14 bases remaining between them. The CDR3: CASSLLGTQGNEQFF. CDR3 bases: TGCGCCAGCAGCTTGCTAGGAACTCAAGGCAATGAGCAGTTCTTC.